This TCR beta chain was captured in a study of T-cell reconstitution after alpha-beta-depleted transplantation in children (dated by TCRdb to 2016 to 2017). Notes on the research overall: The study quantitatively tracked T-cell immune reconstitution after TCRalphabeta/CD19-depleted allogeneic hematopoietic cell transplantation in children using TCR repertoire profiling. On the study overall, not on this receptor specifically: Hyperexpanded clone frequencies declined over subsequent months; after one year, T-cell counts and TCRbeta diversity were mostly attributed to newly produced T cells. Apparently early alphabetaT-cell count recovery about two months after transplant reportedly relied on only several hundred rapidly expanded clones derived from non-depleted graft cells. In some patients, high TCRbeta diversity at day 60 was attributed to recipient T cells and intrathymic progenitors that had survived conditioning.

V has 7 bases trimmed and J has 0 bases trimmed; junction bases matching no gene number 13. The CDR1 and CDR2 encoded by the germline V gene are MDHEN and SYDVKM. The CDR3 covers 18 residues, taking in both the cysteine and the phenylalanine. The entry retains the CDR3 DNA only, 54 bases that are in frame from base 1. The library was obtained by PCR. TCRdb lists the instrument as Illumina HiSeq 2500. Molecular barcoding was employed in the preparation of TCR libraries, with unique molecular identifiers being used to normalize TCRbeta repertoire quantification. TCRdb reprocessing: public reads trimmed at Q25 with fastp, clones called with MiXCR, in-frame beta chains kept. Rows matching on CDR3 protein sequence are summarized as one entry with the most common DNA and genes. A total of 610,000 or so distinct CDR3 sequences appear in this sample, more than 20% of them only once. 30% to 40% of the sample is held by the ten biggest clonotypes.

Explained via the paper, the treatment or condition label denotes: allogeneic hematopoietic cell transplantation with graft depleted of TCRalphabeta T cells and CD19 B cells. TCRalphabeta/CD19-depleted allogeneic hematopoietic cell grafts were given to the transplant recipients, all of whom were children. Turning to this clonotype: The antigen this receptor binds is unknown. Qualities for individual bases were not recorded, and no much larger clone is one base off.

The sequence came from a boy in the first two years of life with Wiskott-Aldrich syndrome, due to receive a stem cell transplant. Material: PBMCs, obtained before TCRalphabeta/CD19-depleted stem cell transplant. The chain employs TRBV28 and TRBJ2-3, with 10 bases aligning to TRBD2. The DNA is TGTGCCAGCACCCCAACCTCACTAGCGGGGCCTAGCACAGATACGCAGTATTTT. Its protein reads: CASTPTSLAGPSTDTQYF. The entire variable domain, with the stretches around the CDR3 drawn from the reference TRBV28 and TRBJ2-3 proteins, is DVKVTQSSRYLVKRTGEKVFLECVQDMDHENMFWYRQDPGLGLRLIYFSYDVKMKEKGDIPEGYSVSREKKERFSLILESASTNQTSMYLCASTPTSLAGPSTDTQYFGPGTRLTVL.